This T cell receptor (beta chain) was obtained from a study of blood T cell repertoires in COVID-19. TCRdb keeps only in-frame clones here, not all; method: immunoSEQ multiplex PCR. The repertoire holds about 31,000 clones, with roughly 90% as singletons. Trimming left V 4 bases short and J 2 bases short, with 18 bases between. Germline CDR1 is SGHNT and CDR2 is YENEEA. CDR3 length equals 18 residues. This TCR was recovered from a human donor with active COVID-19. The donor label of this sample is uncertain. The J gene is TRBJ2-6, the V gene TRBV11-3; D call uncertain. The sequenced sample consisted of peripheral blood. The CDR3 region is CASSSSFFESTGANVLTF. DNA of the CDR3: TGTGCCAGCAGCTCTTCCTTCTTCGAGTCTACTGGGGCCAACGTCCTGACTTTC.